The rows below give T cell receptor beta chains drawn from one sample of a study of T cells after yellow fever vaccination. TCRdb re-called the 5' RACE reads with MiXCR, one entry per CDR3 protein. The table includes around 250,000 distinct CDR3 sequences, 6.9% detected once. The specimen was CD4+ T cells sorted from PBMCs, collected 15 days after the yellow fever booster vaccination. The receptors were gathered from a young man who received the YFV17D yellow fever vaccine. Each CDR3 is given with its conserved first and last residue. The order of the fields is CDR3 DNA, CDR3 protein, clone size, V gene, D gene, J gene. D genes are given only for firm matches. Part of the rows lack a size; the others show once, few, many or a class for expanded clones.

TGTGCCAGCAGCTTAGACCTTGCCCGCACCGGGGAGCTGTTTTTT CASSLDLARTGELFF few TRBV11-2 - TRBJ2-2
TGTGCCTGGAGTGGACTTCTCCCGATGAATTCACCCCTCCACTTT CAWSGLLPMNSPLHF few TRBV30 - TRBJ1-6
TGTGCCAGCCAACCGGCGGGGTCCTACAATGAGCAGTTCTTC CASQPAGSYNEQFF few TRBV3-1 - TRBJ2-1
TGTGCCATCAGTGAGTCGACAGCGCCTGGTGAAAAACTGTTTTTT CAISESTAPGEKLFF many TRBV10-3 - TRBJ1-4
TGCAGTGCTAGAGATTTTGGCGTCAGCTCCTACAATGAGCAGTTCTTC CSARDFGVSSYNEQFF few TRBV20-1 - TRBJ2-1
TGTGCCAGCAGCTTAAGCGGGGAGGAGACCCAGTACTTC CASSLSGEETQYF many TRBV7-2 TRBD2 TRBJ2-5
TGTGCCAGCAGTCGGACAGGGGGGCACGAGCAGTTCTTC CASSRTGGHEQFF many TRBV12-3/TRBV12-4 TRBD1 TRBJ2-1
TGCGCCAGCAGCTTGGAGGGGTCGGGGTATTCCAATGAGCAGTTCTTC CASSLEGSGYSNEQFF many TRBV5-1 - TRBJ2-1
TGTGCCAGCAGCCAAGATATCGACATCAGGCCCTACGAGCAGTACTTC CASSQDIDIRPYEQYF - TRBV3-1 - TRBJ2-7
TGTGCCAGTAGGGTTAGCGAGAAAGAGACCCAGTACTTC CASRVSEKETQYF few TRBV19 - TRBJ2-5
TGCGCCAGCTGGGGAGCGGCCCAAGAGACCCAGTACTTC CASWGAAQETQYF many TRBV5-1 - TRBJ2-5
TGTGCCAGCAGTTCCTCAATTAGCACAGATACGCAGTATTTT CASSSSISTDTQYF few TRBV7-9 - TRBJ2-3
TGCGCCAGCAGCTTTTCTAGCGGGAGGGTCACCGGGGAGCTGTTTTTT CASSFSSGRVTGELFF - TRBV5-1 TRBD2 TRBJ2-2
TGCAGTGCTAAGGGTCGGGAAAGGTCCATTCAGTACTTC CSAKGRERSIQYF - TRBV20-1 - TRBJ2-4
TGCGCCAGCAGTCCAACAGGGATGAGAAACACCATATATTTT CASSPTGMRNTIYF few TRBV5-1 - TRBJ1-3
TGTGCCAGCACCCAGATGGATGGAGCTTTCTTT CASTQMDGAFF few TRBV7-9 - TRBJ1-1
TGCAGTGCTGGCTACTACGAGCAGTATTTC CSAGYYEQYF many TRBV20-1 - TRBJ2-7
TGTGCCAGCAGCACTAGTACTAGTCGTGGGCTAGGCACAGATACGCAGTATTTT CASSTSTSRGLGTDTQYF many TRBV7-8 - TRBJ2-3
TGCGCCAGCAGCTTGATGTCGAACACTGAAGCTTTCTTT CASSLMSNTEAFF few TRBV5-1 - TRBJ1-1
TGTGCCAGCAGCTTAGAATTGTTGGGTCGGACACAAGAGACCCAGTACTTC CASSLELLGRTQETQYF - TRBV11-2 - TRBJ2-5
TGCGCCAGCAGCTGGCGAGCGGGGTCCACAGATACGCAGTATTTT CASSWRAGSTDTQYF few TRBV5-1 TRBD2 TRBJ2-3
TGTGCCAGCACCGTCCGGGACGGGAGCTCCTACAATGAGCAGTTCTTC CASTVRDGSSYNEQFF few TRBV9 - TRBJ2-1
TGCGCCAGCAGCCCACAATTAGACGGAAACACCATATATTTT CASSPQLDGNTIYF - TRBV5-1 - TRBJ1-3
TGCGCCAGCAGCTTGGACCCAATTAAGAACACTGAAGCTTTCTTT CASSLDPIKNTEAFF few TRBV5-1 - TRBJ1-1
TGTGCCAGCTCACCCTCGGTTGAGCTGCCCCAGCATTTT CASSPSVELPQHF few TRBV18 - TRBJ1-5